The 10 T cell receptor beta chains listed next were all sequenced from one sample in a study of T cells in Graves' hyperthyroidism and ophthalmopathy. From RNA transcripts, TCR beta CDR3 regions were amplified. In the first-round RT-PCR of the TCR CDR3, the HTBI primer set was used. MiXCR, applied by TCRdb to the multiplex PCR reads, yields one record per CDR3 protein. The sample has hundreds of thousands of distinct CDR3 sequences, roughly 15% seen once. Sequencing was done on a sample of blood. These receptors originate from a man between 18 and 35 years old with Graves' ophthalmopathy.

This clonotype was found many times. V and J are TRBV30 and TRBJ2-2; D gene unclear. Germline V gene data show CDR1 as GTSNPN and CDR2 as SVGIG (reference sequence). V was trimmed by 0 bases and J by 1 base, leaving 9 bases between them. CDR3 size: 15 residues. The CDR3: CAWSVVDLNTGELFF. The CDR3 nucleotides are TGTGCCTGGAGTGTGGTCGATTTGAACACCGGGGAGCTGTTTTTT.

The chain recombines TRBV19 with TRBJ2-1; the D is unclear. The V and J ends lost 3 bases and 10 bases respectively, with 13 bases between them. Per the germline V gene, CDR1 is LNHDA and CDR2 is SQIVND (reference sequence). This CDR3 is built from 13 residues. This CDR3 reads CASSMKAFREQFF. CDR3 DNA: TGTGCCAGTAGTATGAAGGCCTTTCGGGAGCAGTTCTTC.

This chain links TRBV10-2 with TRBJ1-5; D possibly corresponds to TRBD1 (5 bases). The ends were cut back, 2 bases at V and 0 bases at J, with 8 bases in the middle. The V gene's germline CDR1 is WSHSY and CDR2 SAAADI. This CDR3 comprises 15 residues. Here the CDR3 DNA reads TGCGCCAGCAGTGAGGCCAGGGCTAGCAATCAGCCCCAGCATTTT. It specifies CASSEARASNQPQHF.

This clonotype was counted at least ten times. This rearrangement joins TRBV10-2 to TRBJ1-5; maybe TRBD1 (5 bases). V was trimmed by 3 bases and J by 3 bases, leaving 15 bases between them. The germline V gene encodes CDR1 WSHSY and CDR2 SAAADI. The CDR3 spans 16 residues. CDR3 region: CASSEPGGDVNQPQHF. The CDR3 DNA is TGCGCCAGCAGTGAACCGGGGGGGGATGTCAATCAGCCCCAGCATTTT.

The chain carries TRBV14 and TRBJ2-2, with 8 bases fitting TRBD2. Germline-derived CDR1 and CDR2 are SGHDN and FVKESK. This CDR3 region has 15 residues. J lost 6 bases, V lost 4 bases, and 7 bases had no gene match. In DNA, the CDR3 is TGTGCCAGCAGCCTCAAGCGGGAGTGGCCCGGGGAGCTGTTTTTT. Residues: CASSLKREWPGELFF.

In its sample, this clonotype was seen many times. This chain joins TRBV27 and TRBJ2-3; unclear D gene. This CDR3 comprises 14 residues. Trimming shortened V by 5 bases and J by 6 bases, and 15 bases separated the two germline ends. Per the germline V gene, CDR1 is MNHEY and CDR2 is SMNVEV (reference sequence). The CDR3 sequence is CASSLRRPIDTQYF. Written as DNA, the CDR3 is TGTGCCAGCAGTCTCCGACGGCCCATTGATACGCAGTATTTT.

This chain connects TRBV7-2 to TRBJ1-4, with D tentatively TRBD1 (5 bases). Trimming stripped 5 bases from V and 8 bases from J, with 9 bases between. CDR3 length equals 12 residues. Germline CDR1 and CDR2: SGHTA and FQGNSA. This CDR3 is CASSEGHEKLFF. CDR3 sequence (DNA): TGTGCCAGCAGCGAGGGGCACGAAAAACTGTTTTTT.

Written as DNA, the CDR3 is TGTGCCTGGAGTGAAGGACAGGGGGTCTACAATGAGCAGTTCTTC. It translates to CAWSEGQGVYNEQFF. The chain couples TRBV30 to TRBJ2-1; 10 bases map to TRBD1. V shed 1 base and J 3 bases; nucleotides not matched to a gene: 3. CDR1 is GTSNPN, CDR2 SVGIG, per germline (reference sequence). The CDR3 spans 15 residues.

This clonotype was seen just once. This could be a read error, since a much larger clone is one nucleotide away. The chain uses TRBV3-1 and TRBJ2-3; 8 bases are a match to TRBD2. Germline lookup yields CDR1 LGHDT and CDR2 YNNKEL (reference sequence). Trimming took 2 bases from V and 1 from J; bases not matched to a gene: 5. This CDR3 spans 16 amino acids. The CDR3 coding sequence is TGTGCCAGCAGCCAAAGAAGCGGGAGCCGCACAGATACGCAGTATTTT. This encodes CASSQRSGSRTDTQYF.

This clonotype appeared a single time. The V and J genes are TRBV2 and TRBJ2-1; perhaps TRBD1 as D (5 bases). The V end lost 6 bases, the J end lost 7 bases, and 13 bases lay between the germline ends. The CDR3 has 13 residues. Germline CDR1 is SNHLY and CDR2 is FYNNEI. CDR3 amino acids: CASSPPSGNEQFF. The DNA for the CDR3 is TGTGCCAGCAGCCCCCCCTCAGGGAATGAGCAGTTCTTC. Combining the CDR3 with reference TRBV2 and TRBJ2-1 gives the whole variable domain EPEVTQTPSHQVTQMGQEVILRCVPISNHLYFYWYRQILGQKVEFLVSFYNNEISEKSEIFDDQFSVERPDGSNFTLKIRSTKLEDSAMYFCASSPPSGNEQFFGPGTRLTVL.